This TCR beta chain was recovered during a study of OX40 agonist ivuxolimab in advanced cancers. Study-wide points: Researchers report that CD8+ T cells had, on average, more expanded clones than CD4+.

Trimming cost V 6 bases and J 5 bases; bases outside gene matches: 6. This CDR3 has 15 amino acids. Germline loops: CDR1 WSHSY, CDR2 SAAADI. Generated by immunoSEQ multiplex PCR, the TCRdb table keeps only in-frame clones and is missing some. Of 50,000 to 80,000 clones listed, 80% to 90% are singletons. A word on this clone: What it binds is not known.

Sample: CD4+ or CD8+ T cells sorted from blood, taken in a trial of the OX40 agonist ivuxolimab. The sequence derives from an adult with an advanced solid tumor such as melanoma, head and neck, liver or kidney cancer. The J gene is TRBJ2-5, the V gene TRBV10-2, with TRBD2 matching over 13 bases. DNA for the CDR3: TGCGCCAGCAGCGGACTAGCGGGAGCTGGGGAGACCCAGTACTTC. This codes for CASSGLAGAGETQYF.